These 22 T cell receptor beta chains were sequenced from one sample in a study of shared clonotypes between healthy human individuals. Sequencing used immunoSEQ multiplex PCR; TCRdb keeps in-frame clones, though not all of them. The repertoire has approximately 1.9 million clones, around 93% of them found once; the top ten carry less than 2%. It was CD45RO-negative cells, positively selected for CCR7, that made up naive CD8 cells, with terminally differentiated effector memory CD45RA+ cells excluded. The specimen was naive CD8+ T cells from PBMCs. The receptors originated from a man aged 18 to 29 in good health. Some clones in this sample may be carry-over from other donors' samples.

This chain links TRBV15 with TRBJ1-4; 8 nucleotides match TRBD1. CDR3 length: 15 amino acids. Germline V gene data show CDR1 as LNHNV and CDR2 as YYDKDF (reference sequence). V was pared by 2 bases and J by 7 bases, with 6 bases of the junction left unmatched. CDR3 in amino acids: CATSRLGQGGEKLFF. The CDR3 bases are TGTGCCACCAGCAGACTCGGACAGGGTGGTGAAAAACTGTTTTTT.

J is TRBJ2-5 and V is TRBV19, with D possibly TRBD2 on 5 matching bases. Germline CDR1 is LNHDA and CDR2 is SQIVND (reference sequence). Trimming stripped 6 bases from V and 9 bases from J, with 17 bases between. The length of the CDR3 is 13 residues. The CDR3 is CASSSDYDGAQYF. CDR3 DNA sequence: TGTGCCAGTAGCTCTGACTATGACGGGGCCCAGTACTTC.

Here the CDR3 DNA reads TGTGCCAGCCGACGTCGGGACAGGGACTACGAGCAGTACTTC. This encodes CASRRRDRDYEQYF. The chain couples TRBV27 to TRBJ2-7; TRBD1 aligns across 9 bases. The CDR3 sequence is 14 residues long. Germline CDR1 is MNHEY and CDR2 is SMNVEV (reference sequence). Trimming took 8 bases from V and 3 from J; bases not matched to a gene: 8.

The gene calls are TRBV28 and TRBJ2-7, with 7 bases aligning to TRBD2. The CDR3 has 13 residues. Per germline, CDR1 MDHEN and CDR2 SYDVKM. J gave up 5 bases and V 4 bases, and 5 bases lay outside the gene matches. This chain's CDR3 is CASSSLAGHEQYF. In DNA form, the CDR3 reads TGTGCCAGCAGTTCATTAGCGGGCCACGAGCAGTACTTC.

This chain connects TRBV11-2 to TRBJ1-2; 12 nucleotides align to TRBD1. The CDR3 has 14 amino acids. V was clipped by 3 bases and J by 8 bases; unmatched bases: 4. Germline V gene sequence: CDR1 SGHAT, CDR2 FQNNGV. CDR3 loop: CASSLGTGGVGYTF. The DNA for the CDR3 is TGTGCCAGCAGCTTGGGGACAGGGGGCGTCGGCTACACCTTC.

This clone was detected only once. The genes are TRBV27 and TRBJ2-1; either TRBD1 or TRBD2 may fit D (5 bases each). Trimming shortened V by 5 bases and J by 2 bases, and 16 bases separated the two germline ends. CDR3 length: 16 residues. Germline V gene lookup returns CDR1 MNHEY and CDR2 SMNVEV (reference sequence). The CDR3 DNA reads TGTGCCAGCAGTCACCCCGGGACGTACCCCTACAATGAGCAGTTCTTC. Protein: CASSHPGTYPYNEQFF.

The rearrangement uses TRBV6-5 and TRBJ2-7; D perhaps matches TRBD1 (6 bases). The length of the CDR3 is 15 residues. CDR1 MNHEY and CDR2 SVGAGI come from the germline V gene. The V end lost 4 bases, the J end lost 3 bases, and 16 bases lay between the germline ends. This chain's CDR3 is CASSSRDTLYYEQYF. CDR3 nucleotide sequence: TGTGCCAGCAGTTCCCGGGACACCCTTTACTACGAGCAGTACTTC.

This clone was detected a few times. The chain uses TRBV4-2 and TRBJ2-1, with unresolved D. Trimming stripped 0 bases from V and 6 bases from J, with 3 bases between. Germline CDR1 reads LGHNA; CDR2 reads YNFKEQ. The CDR3 runs to 12 residues. CDR3 nucleotides: TGTGCCAGCAGCCAAGAAGGCAATGAGCAGTTCTTC. It encodes CASSQEGNEQFF.

CDR3 nucleotide sequence: TGTGCCAGCAGCGCCCAGTCAGGGAACTCTGGAAACACCATATATTTT. Translation gives CASSAQSGNSGNTIYF. The chain joins TRBV9 to TRBJ1-3, with D possibly matching TRBD1 (5 bases). The CDR3 is made up of 16 amino acids. Per germline, CDR1 SGDLS and CDR2 YYNGEE. The V and J ends lost 3 bases and 0 bases respectively, with 13 bases between them.

About this clone: The sample holds other DNA sequences that translate to the same CDR3. The rearrangement joins TRBV19 to TRBJ2-1; 9 nucleotides match TRBD2. The germline V gene encodes CDR1 LNHDA and CDR2 SQIVND (reference sequence). Trimming removed 3 bases from V and 4 bases from J; junction bases left unmatched: 4. This CDR3 region has 15 residues. This CDR3 reads CASSIVTSGYNEQFF. DNA of the CDR3: TGTGCCAGTAGTATTGTGACTAGCGGATACAATGAGCAGTTCTTC. The whole variable domain, remainder taken from reference TRBV19 and TRBJ2-1, is DGGITQSPKYLFRKEGQNVTLSCEQNLNHDAMYWYRQDPGQGLRLIYYSQIVNDFQKGDIAEGYSVSREKKESFPLTVTSAQKNPTAFYLCASSIVTSGYNEQFFGPGTRLTVL.

V is TRBV4-2 and J is TRBJ2-3; weak D call: TRBD1 (5 bases). The CDR3 totals 19 residues. Germline V gene sequence: CDR1 LGHNA, CDR2 YNFKEQ. V dropped 3 bases and J dropped 3 bases, with 25 bases sitting between them. The CDR3 sequence is CASSQKGQTVARRTDTQYF. As DNA, the CDR3 is TGTGCCAGCAGCCAGAAGGGGCAGACGGTTGCGAGAAGGACAGATACGCAGTATTTT.

This clone was recorded once. In DNA, the CDR3 is TGTGCCAGCAGCCTCCTCACAGTGAACACTGAAGCTTTCTTT. It specifies CASSLLTVNTEAFF. This sequence joins TRBV7-9 and TRBJ1-1; D call uncertain. V lost 5 bases and J lost 0, with 10 bases in between. CDR3 length: 14 residues. Germline V gene lookup returns CDR1 SEHNR and CDR2 FQNEAQ (reference sequence).

The chain recombines TRBV6-1 with TRBJ1-2, with a possible D match to TRBD1 (5 bases). There are 13 residues in the CDR3. The ends were cut back, 7 bases at V and 5 bases at J, with 14 bases in the middle. Germline assignment: CDR1 MNHNS and CDR2 SASEGT. The CDR3 DNA reads TGTGCCAGCAAGACAGAGCTGTCATATGGCTACACCTTC. It encodes CASKTELSYGYTF.

The rearrangement uses TRBV6-5 and TRBJ2-7, with no clear D. CDR3 length equals 14 residues. The V gene lost 2 bases and the J gene lost 2 bases, with 10 bases spanning the gap. Looked up from germline, CDR1 is MNHEY and CDR2 is SVGAGI. The CDR3 nucleotides are TGTGCCAGCAGTTACCGTGACCCACCCTACGAGCAGTACTTC. Protein product: CASSYRDPPYEQYF.

The genes are TRBV27 and TRBJ2-1; 8 bases map to TRBD2. Germline V gives CDR1 MNHEY, CDR2 SMNVEV (reference sequence). The junction had 7 bases not matched to a gene; V was cut back by 2 bases and J by 7 bases. This CDR3 has 15 residues. The chain's CDR3 is CASSLGSGNGNEQFF. The CDR3 nucleotides are TGTGCCAGCAGTTTAGGTAGCGGGAATGGGAATGAGCAGTTCTTC.

This sequence joins TRBV5-1 and TRBJ2-1, with 12 bases that match TRBD2. Germline-derived CDR1 and CDR2 are SGHRS and YFSETQ. The ends lost 3 bases at V and 10 bases at J; junction bases unmatched: 14. The CDR3 covers 17 residues. This CDR3 reads CASSSWVVASGRDEQFF. CDR3 DNA: TGCGCCAGCAGCTCATGGGTCGTCGCTAGCGGGAGGGACGAGCAGTTCTTC.

This chain joins TRBV5-8 and TRBJ1-5; possibly TRBD1 for D (5 bases). The V and J ends lost 5 bases and 2 bases respectively, with 11 bases between them. The CDR3 has 14 residues. CDR1 SGHTS and CDR2 YDEGEE come from the germline V gene. Here the CDR3 reads CASRPRGGNQPQHF. Here the CDR3 DNA reads TGTGCCAGCAGGCCGAGAGGGGGCAATCAGCCCCAGCATTTT.

The V gene is TRBV2, the J gene TRBJ2-1, with D unclear. The CDR3 is 14 amino acids. V was shortened by 4 bases and J by 0 bases, with 7 bases between the two germline ends. CDR1 is SNHLY and CDR2 is FYNNEI in the germline V gene. The CDR3 DNA follows: TGTGCCAGCAGTGTGTCCTTCTCCTACAATGAGCAGTTCTTC. It encodes CASSVSFSYNEQFF.

The rearrangement links TRBV12-1 to TRBJ1-2; TRBD1 is the table's D call, not checked against the DNA. TRBV12-1 is flagged as a pseudogene. This CDR3 is 14 amino acids long. The CDR3 region is CASSATPSGDGYTF. CDR3 nucleotides: TGTGCCAGCAGCGCTACCCCATCAGGGGACGGCTACACCTTC.

The chain couples TRBV6-1 to TRBJ2-5, with D possibly called TRBD1 or TRBD2 (5 bases each). This CDR3 region has 18 residues. Germline CDR1 reads MNHNS; CDR2 reads SASEGT. The V end lost 2 bases, the J end lost 1 base, and 20 bases lay between the germline ends. This CDR3 is CASSEQGSHPGFQETQYF. Written as DNA, the CDR3 is TGTGCCAGCAGTGAACAGGGCAGCCACCCGGGGTTCCAAGAGACCCAGTACTTC.

V is TRBV4-2 and J is TRBJ1-5, with D uncertain. This CDR3 spans 17 amino acids. Germline CDR1 LGHNA, CDR2 YNFKEQ. V dropped 0 bases and J dropped 0 bases, with 12 bases sitting between them. The CDR3 nucleotides read TGTGCCAGCAGCCAAGATGAGGGCCCCTATAGCAATCAGCCCCAGCATTTT. It is translated as CASSQDEGPYSNQPQHF.

The V call is TRBV4-1, the J call TRBJ2-1; a weak D match, TRBD2 (5 bases). V was shortened by 1 base and J by 9 bases, with 19 bases between the two germline ends. Germline V gene data show CDR1 as MGHRA and CDR2 as YSYEKL. The CDR3 runs to 16 residues. CDR3 DNA sequence: TGCGCCAGCAGCCAAGTAGGTTTGACCGAGGGCGTTGAGCAGTTCTTC. It is translated as CASSQVGLTEGVEQFF.